One and the same sample provided the 21 T cell receptor beta chains below, sequenced in a study of long-term antiretroviral therapy in people with HIV. Running of the v3.0 immunoSEQ assay took place at survey level. Assay: immunoSEQ multiplex PCR; the TCRdb copy retains only in-frame clones and omits some. In the table there are 35,000 or so clones, 94% of which are singletons. Specimen: unsorted PBMCs, collected 4.1 years after starting antiretroviral therapy. The receptors here all came from a woman aged 45-65 years with HIV.

This chain joins TRBV2 and TRBJ2-3, with TRBD2 as a possible D gene (6 bases). Trimming took 7 bases from V and 0 from J, leaving 14 bases between them. CDR1 and CDR2 from the germline V gene are SNHLY and FYNNEI. This CDR3 region has 15 residues. CDR3 residues: CASTAGLASTDTQYF. The DNA of the CDR3 is TGTGCCAGCACCGCGGGGCTGGCGAGCACAGATACGCAGTATTTT.

Only one count was recorded for this clone. The CDR3 bases are TGCAGCGTTCGCCTTTATGACAGGCTTAATGAAAAACTGTTTTTT. It codes for CSVRLYDRLNEKLFF. The chain combines TRBV29-1 with TRBJ1-4; TRBD1 is a possible D gene (6 bases). CDR3 size: 15 residues. Deletions cut 5 bases from V and 4 bases from J, with 17 bases between. Germline V gives CDR1 SQVTM, CDR2 ANQGSEA.

The rearrangement joins TRBV5-1 to TRBJ2-7; TRBD1 agrees at 10 bases. CDR3 length equals 19 residues. CDR1 and CDR2 (germline): SGHRS, YFSETQ. J was trimmed by 4 bases and V by 4 bases; bases with no gene match: 20. The CDR3 sequence is CASSITTSGTGARNYEQYF. CDR3 nucleotide sequence: TGCGCCAGCAGCATAACCACCTCCGGGACAGGGGCTCGGAATTACGAGCAGTACTTC.

The chain employs TRBV7-9 and TRBJ1-5, with D perhaps TRBD1 (5 bases). Germline CDR1 reads SEHNR; CDR2 reads FQNEAQ (reference sequence). V was clipped by 0 bases and J by 8 bases, with 17 bases between them. CDR3 size: 16 residues. CDR3: CASSLAEGRGGEPQHF. The DNA for the CDR3 is TGTGCCAGCAGCTTAGCGGAGGGGAGGGGCGGGGAGCCCCAGCATTTT. Based on the CDR3 plus reference TRBV7-9 and TRBJ1-5, the full variable domain is DTGVSQNPRHKITKRGQNVTFRCDPISEHNRLYWYRQTLGQGPEFLTYFQNEAQLEKSRLLSDRFSAERPKGSFSTLEIQRTEQGDSAMYLCASSLAEGRGGEPQHFGDGTRLSIL.

The J gene is TRBJ1-5, the V gene TRBV19; D perhaps matches TRBD1 (5 bases). This CDR3 has 14 residues. The germline V gene has CDR1 LNHDA and CDR2 SQIVND (reference sequence). Trimming left V 7 bases short and J 2 bases short, with 12 bases between. The chain's CDR3 is CASNPWGGNQPQHF. The CDR3 bases are TGTGCCAGTAATCCATGGGGCGGCAATCAGCCCCAGCATTTT.

The chain links TRBV7-6 to TRBJ1-6; 11 bases are a match to TRBD1. The CDR3 extends over 17 amino acids. Trimming took 4 bases from V and 10 from J; bases not matched to a gene: 12. Germline values: CDR1 SGHVS, CDR2 FNYEAQ. CDR3 amino acids: CASSSSPMDRGHSPLHF. The CDR3 bases are TGTGCCAGCAGCTCGTCACCTATGGACAGGGGGCACTCACCCCTCCACTTT. Combining the CDR3 with reference TRBV7-6 and TRBJ1-6 gives the whole variable domain GAGVSQSPRYKVTKRGQDVALRCDPISGHVSLYWYRQALGQGPEFLTYFNYEAQQDKSGLPNDRFSAERPEGSISTLTIQRTEQRDSAMYRCASSSSPMDRGHSPLHFGNGTRLTVT.

The table lists this clone with a count of one. Compared with germline, one end of the junction differs, possibly owing to a read error. V and J are TRBV19 and TRBJ2-7, with 7 bases identical to TRBD1. The CDR3 consists of 13 residues. Germline V gives CDR1 LNHDA, CDR2 SQIVND (reference sequence). The CDR3 DNA follows: TGTGCCAGTAGTTTGGTCCTTACAGGGGCCGCCGTCTTC. This codes for CASSLVLTGAAVF.

CDR3 loop: CASSLGGVSADTQYF. As DNA, the CDR3 is TGTGCCAGCAGCTTAGGTGGGGTAAGCGCAGATACGCAGTATTTT. This rearrangement joins TRBV11-3 to TRBJ2-3; D is uncertain. Trimming removed 1 base from V and 4 bases from J, with 12 bases in between. This CDR3 has 15 amino acids. Germline assignment: CDR1 SGHNT and CDR2 YENEEA. Full variable domain (outside the CDR3, taken from reference TRBV11-3 and TRBJ2-3): EAGVVQSPRYKIIEKKQPVAFWCNPISGHNTLYWYLQNLGQGPELLIRYENEEAVDDSQLPKDRFSAERLKGVDSTLKIQPAELGDSAVYLCASSLGGVSADTQYFGPGTRLTVL.

This clone was detected only a few times. V and J are TRBV27 and TRBJ1-3; perhaps TRBD1 as D (6 bases). This CDR3 is 15 amino acids long. V lost 5 bases and J 1 base, leaving 12 bases between the germline ends. Germline V gene data show CDR1 as MNHEY and CDR2 as SMNVEV (reference sequence). DNA for the CDR3: TGTGCCAGCAGTCCAGGGGCGCATTCTGGAAACACCATATATTTT. Translated: CASSPGAHSGNTIYF.

The chain has TRBV6-1 and TRBJ2-2; D gene ambiguous. The CDR3 has 16 residues. Trimming removed 2 bases at V and 5 bases at J, with 15 bases between. The germline V gene encodes CDR1 MNHNS and CDR2 SASEGT. CDR3 sequence (DNA): TGTGCCAGCAGTGAATTTGTGAGAACAATAACCGGGGAGCTGTTTTTT. As protein: CASSEFVRTITGELFF.

The chain is built from TRBV7-6 and TRBJ2-7; no clear D. Looked up from germline, CDR1 is SGHVS and CDR2 is FNYEAQ. The CDR3 length is 14 residues. V lost 0 bases and J lost 2, with 8 bases in between. The CDR3 DNA reads TGTGCCAGCAGCTTAGCATCTGGGACCTACGAGCAGTACTTC. It translates to CASSLASGTYEQYF.

This chain connects TRBV7-3 to TRBJ2-2, with D possibly matching TRBD1 (6 bases). Deletions cut 5 bases from V and 2 bases from J, with 18 bases between. The CDR3 has 17 amino acids. Per the germline V gene, CDR1 is SGHTA and CDR2 is FQGTGA. In DNA, the CDR3 is TGTGCCAGCAGCCCGTTAACCGGGACATTAAACACCGGGGAGCTGTTTTTT. Translation gives CASSPLTGTLNTGELFF.

This chain connects TRBV7-9 to TRBJ1-2, with a weak D call TRBD1 (5 bases). Germline V lookup: CDR1 SEHNR, CDR2 FQNEAQ (reference sequence). Deletions cut 1 base from V and 5 bases from J, with 8 bases between. The CDR3 has 13 residues. In DNA, the CDR3 is TGTGCCAGCAGCTTAGGGGGCCAATATGGCTACACCTTC. Translated: CASSLGGQYGYTF.

This chain uses TRBV19 with TRBJ1-5, with D perhaps TRBD1 (5 bases). V lost 3 bases and J lost 0, with 12 bases in between. The CDR3 has 16 residues. Germline V lookup: CDR1 LNHDA, CDR2 SQIVND (reference sequence). CDR3 nucleotide sequence: TGTGCCAGTAGTATTTTAAGACAGCCTAGCAATCAGCCCCAGCATTTT. Translating it yields CASSILRQPSNQPQHF.

The rearrangement uses TRBV19 and TRBJ2-5, with D perhaps TRBD1 (7 bases). This CDR3 has 14 residues. Germline V CDR1 and CDR2: LNHDA, SQIVND (reference sequence). V shed 7 bases and J shed 8 bases, with 20 bases lying between them. The CDR3 protein is CASMAAGQPETQYF. The CDR3 nucleotides are TGTGCCAGTATGGCGGCGGGACAGCCTGAAACCCAGTACTTC.

The V and J genes are TRBV13 and TRBJ1-4; 7 nucleotides align to TRBD1. Germline V gene sequence: CDR1 PRHDT, CDR2 FYEKMQ (reference sequence). V dropped 1 base and J dropped 7; count of bases not matched to a gene: 9. The CDR3 length is 16 residues. The DNA of the CDR3 is TGTGCCAGCAGCTTAGACAGGGGTGGATTCGGTGAAAAACTGTTTTTT. Its translation is CASSLDRGGFGEKLFF.

Comment on this clone: The junction differs from germline at one of its ends, possibly a read error. J is TRBJ1-3 and V is TRBV7-7; 7 positions match TRBD1. Germline values: CDR1 SSHAT, CDR2 FNYEAQ (reference sequence). This CDR3 has 15 amino acids. The CDR3 region is CASSLSGGMGNTIYF. Here the CDR3 DNA reads TGTGCTAGCAGCCTCTCAGGGGGTATGGGTAACACCATATATTTT.

The chain joins TRBV18 to TRBJ2-5; D is ambiguous. CDR3 length: 13 residues. Looked up from germline, CDR1 is KGHSH and CDR2 is LQKENI. The V end was cut by 0 bases, the J end by 1 base, with 3 bases between. CDR3 region: CASSPPSQETQYF. As DNA, the CDR3 is TGTGCCAGCTCACCACCGTCCCAAGAGACCCAGTACTTC. The variable domain in full, with the rest retrieved from reference TRBV18 and TRBJ2-5, is NAGVMQNPRHLVRRRGQEARLRCSPMKGHSHVYWYRQLPEEGLKFMVYLQKENIIDESGMPKERFSAEFPKEGPSILRIQQVVRGDSAAYFCASSPPSQETQYFGPGTRLLVL.

The rearrangement links TRBV19 to TRBJ1-6; D perhaps matches TRBD1 (5 bases). Germline V gene lookup returns CDR1 LNHDA and CDR2 SQIVND (reference sequence). The V gene lost 6 bases and the J gene lost 6 bases, with 15 bases spanning the gap. The CDR3 length is 15 residues. The CDR3 nucleotides are TGTGCCAGTAGCAAGGAGGGGACCCCTAATTCACCCCTCCACTTT. As protein: CASSKEGTPNSPLHF.

The chain has TRBV9 and TRBJ1-2; D gene uncertain. CDR3 length: 17 residues. Trimming took off 0 bases at V and 1 base at J, with 16 bases between the two ends. CDR1 and CDR2 from the germline V gene are SGDLS and YYNGEE. The CDR3 reads CASSVAGFALYNYGYTF. CDR3 nucleotides: TGTGCCAGCAGCGTAGCCGGCTTTGCTCTTTATAACTATGGCTACACCTTC.

The DNA for the CDR3 is TGCGCCAGCAGTGATTCAGGGGAACCTAACTATGGCTACACCTTC. As protein: CASSDSGEPNYGYTF. J is TRBJ1-2 and V is TRBV10-2; D may be TRBD1 (6 bases). Germline V gives CDR1 WSHSY, CDR2 SAAADI. V shed 3 bases and J shed 0 bases, with 11 bases lying between them. The CDR3 totals 15 residues.